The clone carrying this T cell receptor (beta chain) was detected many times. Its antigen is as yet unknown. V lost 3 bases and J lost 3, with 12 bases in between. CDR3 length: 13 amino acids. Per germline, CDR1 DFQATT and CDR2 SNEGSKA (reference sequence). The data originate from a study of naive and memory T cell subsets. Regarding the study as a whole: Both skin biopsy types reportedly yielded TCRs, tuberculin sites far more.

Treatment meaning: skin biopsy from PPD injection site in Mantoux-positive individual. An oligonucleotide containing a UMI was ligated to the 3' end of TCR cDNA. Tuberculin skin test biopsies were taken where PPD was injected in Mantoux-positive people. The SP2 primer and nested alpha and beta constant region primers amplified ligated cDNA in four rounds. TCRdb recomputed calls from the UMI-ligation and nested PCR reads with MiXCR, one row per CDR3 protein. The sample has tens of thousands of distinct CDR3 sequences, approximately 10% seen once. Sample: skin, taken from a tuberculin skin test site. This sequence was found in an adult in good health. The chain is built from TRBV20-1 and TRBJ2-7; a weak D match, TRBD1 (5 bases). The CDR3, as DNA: TGCAGTGCTAGTCCGGACACAGGCTACGAGCAGTACTTC. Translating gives CSASPDTGYEQYF.